The text below deals with one T cell receptor (beta chain). Germline trimming cut 3 bases from V and 1 base from J; bases unmatched to any gene: 3. CDR1 SGHRS and CDR2 YFSETQ come from the germline V gene. CDR3 size: 16 residues. Noted treatment: about 20 received Ad26.COV2.S at low or high dose, single or two shots; about 5 received placebo; per-sample allocation not given. Repertoires come from day 63 after the first vaccine or placebo injection. These data originate in a study of Ad26.COV2.S vaccination and SARS-CoV-2 variants. Sequencing used immunoSEQ multiplex PCR; TCRdb keeps in-frame clones, though not all of them. The table records over 200,000 clones, roughly 90% of them present only once.

The sample was peripheral blood, taken in a trial of Ad26.COV2.S vaccine versus placebo. This chain joins TRBV5-1 and TRBJ2-3; 12 bases match TRBD2. This receptor was identified in a person between 18 and 60 years old who received the Ad26.COV2.S COVID-19 vaccine or a placebo. This CDR3 is CASSWRLAGGTDTQYF. CDR3 bases: TGCGCCAGCAGCTGGAGACTAGCGGGAGGCACAGATACGCAGTATTTT.